The sequence of this TCR beta chain was determined in a study of tumor-infiltrating lymphocytes in primary liver carcinoma. With respect to this clonotype: No antigen is known for it. At one of its ends the junction is not consistent with the germline gene, which may arise from a read error.

RNA and DNA were co-extracted from about 19-30 mg of unsorted bulk tissue. Starting material of 400 to 600 ng total RNA yielded TCR beta cDNA via a constant-region primer. What produced the TCR beta libraries was three nested multiplex PCR rounds using slightly modified ARM-PCR. TRBV1-TRBV30 forward primers paired with a C-beta reverse primer were used in the first two PCR rounds, which ran approximately 11 cycles each. TCRdb re-analysed the multiplex PCR reads in MiXCR, keeping a single row per CDR3 protein. The table lists some 180,000 distinct CDR3 sequences, 85% of them singletons. Study findings and constraints: The top-250-clone fraction was significantly higher in tumors than in blood (p = 0.039).

CDR3 length: 18 amino acids. CDR1 LGHNA and CDR2 YNFKEQ come from the germline V gene. The TCR comes from a man aged 35 to 55 with primary liver carcinoma and hepatitis B virus infection. Specimen: tumor tissue from primary liver carcinoma. The chain employs TRBV4-2 and TRBJ2-5; 9 nucleotides align to TRBD2. DNA of the CDR3: TGTGCCAGCAGCCTAATGACTAGCGGAGGGGCCGGCTCGGAGACTCAGTACTTC. Amino acid sequence: CASSLMTSGGAGSETQYF.